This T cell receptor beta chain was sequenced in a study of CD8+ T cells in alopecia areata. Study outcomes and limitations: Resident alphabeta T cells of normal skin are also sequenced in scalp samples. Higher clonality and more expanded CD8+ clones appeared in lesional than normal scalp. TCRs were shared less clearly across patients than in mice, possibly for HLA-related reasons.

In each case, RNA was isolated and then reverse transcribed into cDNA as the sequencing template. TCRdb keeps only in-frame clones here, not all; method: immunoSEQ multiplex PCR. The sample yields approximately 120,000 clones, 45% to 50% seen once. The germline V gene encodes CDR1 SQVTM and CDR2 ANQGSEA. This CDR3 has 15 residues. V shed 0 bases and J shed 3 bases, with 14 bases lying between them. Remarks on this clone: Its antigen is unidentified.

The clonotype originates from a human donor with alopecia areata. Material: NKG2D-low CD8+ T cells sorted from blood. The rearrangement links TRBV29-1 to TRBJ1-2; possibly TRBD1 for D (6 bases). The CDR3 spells CSVEDLLGADYGYTF. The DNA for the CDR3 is TGCAGCGTTGAAGATCTGCTGGGGGCGGACTATGGCTACACCTTC.